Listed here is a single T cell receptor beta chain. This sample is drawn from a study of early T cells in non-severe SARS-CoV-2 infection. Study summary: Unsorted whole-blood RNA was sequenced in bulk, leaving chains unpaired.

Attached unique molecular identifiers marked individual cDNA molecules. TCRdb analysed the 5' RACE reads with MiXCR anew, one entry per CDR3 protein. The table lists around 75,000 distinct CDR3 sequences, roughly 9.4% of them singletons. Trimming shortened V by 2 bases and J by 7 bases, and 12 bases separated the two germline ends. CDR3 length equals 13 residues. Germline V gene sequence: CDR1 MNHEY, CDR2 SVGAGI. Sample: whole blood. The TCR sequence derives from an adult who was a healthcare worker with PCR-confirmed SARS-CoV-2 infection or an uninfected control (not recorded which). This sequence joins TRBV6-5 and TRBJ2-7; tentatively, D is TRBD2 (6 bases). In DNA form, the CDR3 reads TGTGCCAGCAGTTACCGGGTAGGAGGGGAGCAGTACTTC. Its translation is CASSYRVGGEQYF.